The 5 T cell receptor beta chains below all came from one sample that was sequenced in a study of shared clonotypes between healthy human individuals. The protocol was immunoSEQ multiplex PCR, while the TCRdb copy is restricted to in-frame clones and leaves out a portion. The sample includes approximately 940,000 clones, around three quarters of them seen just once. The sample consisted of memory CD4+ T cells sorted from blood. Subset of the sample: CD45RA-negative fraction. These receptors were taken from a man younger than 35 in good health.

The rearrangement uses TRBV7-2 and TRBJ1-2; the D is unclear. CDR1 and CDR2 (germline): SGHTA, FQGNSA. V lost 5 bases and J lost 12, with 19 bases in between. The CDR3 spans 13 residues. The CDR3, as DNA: TGTGCCAGCAGCGCGGACGGATTTAATGAGAACACCTTC. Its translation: CASSADGFNENTF. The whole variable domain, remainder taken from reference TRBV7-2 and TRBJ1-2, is GAGVSQSPSNKVTEKGKDVELRCDPISGHTALYWYRQSLGQGLEFLIYFQGNSAPDKSGLPSDRFSAERTGGSVSTLTIQRTQQEDSAVYLCASSADGFNENTFGSGTRLTVV.

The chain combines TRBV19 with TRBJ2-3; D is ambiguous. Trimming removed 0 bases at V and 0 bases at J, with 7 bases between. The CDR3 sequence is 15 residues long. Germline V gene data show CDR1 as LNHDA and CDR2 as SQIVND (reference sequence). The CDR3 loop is CASSIDHDSTDTQYF. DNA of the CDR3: TGTGCCAGTAGTATAGACCATGACAGCACAGATACGCAGTATTTT.

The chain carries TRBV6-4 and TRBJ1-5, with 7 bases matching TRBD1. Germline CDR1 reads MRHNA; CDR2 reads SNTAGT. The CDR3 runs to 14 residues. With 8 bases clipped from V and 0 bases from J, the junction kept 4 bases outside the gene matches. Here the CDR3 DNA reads TGTGCCAGCGGCAGGGGGGGTAGCAATCAGCCCCAGCATTTT. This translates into CASGRGGSNQPQHF.

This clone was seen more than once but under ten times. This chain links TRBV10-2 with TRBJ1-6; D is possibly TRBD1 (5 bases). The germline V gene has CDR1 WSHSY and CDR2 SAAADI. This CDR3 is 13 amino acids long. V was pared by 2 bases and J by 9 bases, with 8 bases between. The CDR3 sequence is CASSEQGGSPLHF. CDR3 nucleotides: TGCGCCAGCAGTGAGCAGGGCGGTTCACCCCTCCACTTT.

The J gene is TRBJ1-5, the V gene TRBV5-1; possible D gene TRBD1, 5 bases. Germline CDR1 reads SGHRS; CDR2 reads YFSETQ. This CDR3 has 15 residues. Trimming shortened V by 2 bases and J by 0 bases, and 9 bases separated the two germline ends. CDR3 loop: CASSFGGDSNQPQHF. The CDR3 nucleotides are TGCGCCAGCAGCTTTGGAGGGGATAGCAATCAGCCCCAGCATTTT.